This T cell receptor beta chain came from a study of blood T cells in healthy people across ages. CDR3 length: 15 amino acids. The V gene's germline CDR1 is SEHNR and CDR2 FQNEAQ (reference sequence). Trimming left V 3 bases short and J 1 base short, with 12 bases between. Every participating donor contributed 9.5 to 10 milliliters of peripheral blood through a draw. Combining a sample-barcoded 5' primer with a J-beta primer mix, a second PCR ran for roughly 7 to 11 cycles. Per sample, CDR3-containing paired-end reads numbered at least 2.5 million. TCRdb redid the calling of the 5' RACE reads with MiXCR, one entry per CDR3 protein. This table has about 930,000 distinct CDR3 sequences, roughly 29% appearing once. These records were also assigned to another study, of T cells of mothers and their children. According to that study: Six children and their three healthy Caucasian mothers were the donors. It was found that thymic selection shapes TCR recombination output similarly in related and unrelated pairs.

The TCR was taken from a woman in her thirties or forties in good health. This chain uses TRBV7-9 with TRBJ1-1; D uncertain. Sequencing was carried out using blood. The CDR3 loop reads CASSFGGISNTEAFF. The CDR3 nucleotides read TGTGCCAGCAGCTTCGGCGGCATTTCGAACACTGAAGCTTTCTTT.